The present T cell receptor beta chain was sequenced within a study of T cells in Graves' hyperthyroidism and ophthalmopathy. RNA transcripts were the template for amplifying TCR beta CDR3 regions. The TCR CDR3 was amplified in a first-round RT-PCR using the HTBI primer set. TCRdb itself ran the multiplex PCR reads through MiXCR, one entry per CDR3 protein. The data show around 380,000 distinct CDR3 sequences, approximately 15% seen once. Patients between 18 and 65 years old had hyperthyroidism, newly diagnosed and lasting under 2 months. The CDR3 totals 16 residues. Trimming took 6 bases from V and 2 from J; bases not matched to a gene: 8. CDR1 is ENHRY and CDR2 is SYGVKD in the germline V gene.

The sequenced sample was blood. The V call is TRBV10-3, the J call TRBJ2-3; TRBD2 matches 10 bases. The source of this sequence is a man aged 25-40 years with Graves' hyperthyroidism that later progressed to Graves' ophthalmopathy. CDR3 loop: CAIRHSAGGDTDTQYF. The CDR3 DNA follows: TGTGCCATCAGGCATTCAGCGGGGGGGGACACAGATACGCAGTATTTT.